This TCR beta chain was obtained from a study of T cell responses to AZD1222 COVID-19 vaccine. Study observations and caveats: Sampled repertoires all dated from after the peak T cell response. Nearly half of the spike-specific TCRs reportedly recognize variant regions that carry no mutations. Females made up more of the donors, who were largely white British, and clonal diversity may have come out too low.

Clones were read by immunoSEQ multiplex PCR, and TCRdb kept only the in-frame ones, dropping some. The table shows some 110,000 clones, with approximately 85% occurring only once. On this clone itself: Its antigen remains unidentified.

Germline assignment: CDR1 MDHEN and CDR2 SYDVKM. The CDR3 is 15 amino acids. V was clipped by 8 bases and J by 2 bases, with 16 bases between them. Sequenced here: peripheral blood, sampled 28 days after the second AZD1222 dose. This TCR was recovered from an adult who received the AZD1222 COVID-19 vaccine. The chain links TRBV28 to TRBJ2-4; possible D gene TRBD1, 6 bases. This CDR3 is CASRQAGITKNIQYF. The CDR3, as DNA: TGTGCCAGCCGACAGGCAGGTATAACCAAAAACATTCAGTACTTC.